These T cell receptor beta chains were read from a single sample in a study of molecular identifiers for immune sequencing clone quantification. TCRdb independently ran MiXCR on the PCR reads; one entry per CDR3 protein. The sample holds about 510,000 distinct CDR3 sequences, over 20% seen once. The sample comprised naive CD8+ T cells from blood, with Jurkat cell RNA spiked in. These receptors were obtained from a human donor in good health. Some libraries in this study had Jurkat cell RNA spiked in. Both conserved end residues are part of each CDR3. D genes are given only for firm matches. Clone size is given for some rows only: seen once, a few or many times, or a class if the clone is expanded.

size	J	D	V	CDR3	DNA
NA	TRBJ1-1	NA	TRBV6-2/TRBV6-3	CASSDPRDQLNTEAFF	TGTGCCAGCAGTGACCCCAGGGACCAATTGAACACTGAAGCTTTCTTT
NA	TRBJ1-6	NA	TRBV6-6	CASRPGALSSPLHF	TGTGCCAGCAGGCCAGGGGCCCTAAGCTCACCCCTCCACTTT
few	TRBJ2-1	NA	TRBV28	CASSSFLVNEQFF	TGTGCCAGCAGTTCATTTCTAGTCAATGAGCAGTTCTTC
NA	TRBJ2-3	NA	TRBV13	CASSSPRGLSTDTQCF	TGTGCCAGCAGTTCCCCCCGGGGGCTTAGCACAGATACGCAGTGTTTT
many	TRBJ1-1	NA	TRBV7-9	CASRSTGEAFF	TGTGCCAGCAGATCCACGGGTGAAGCTTTCTTT
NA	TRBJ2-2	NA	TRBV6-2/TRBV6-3	CASSTTGPNTGEPFF	TGTGCCAGCAGTACGACAGGCCCGAACACCGGGGAGCCGTTTTTT
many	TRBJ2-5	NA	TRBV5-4	CASSIPREETQYF	TGTGCCAGCAGCATCCCGCGGGAAGAGACCCAGTACTTC
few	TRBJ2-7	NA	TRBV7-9	CASSTPNGAGSGEQYF	TGTGCCAGCAGCACACCGAATGGGGCGGGGTCCGGCGAGCAGTACTTC
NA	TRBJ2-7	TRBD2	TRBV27	CASSLTGTGREADF	TGTGCCAGCAGTTTAACTGGAACGGGACGGGAGGCGGACTTC
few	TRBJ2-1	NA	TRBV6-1	CASSTLQGSSYNEQFF	TGTGCCAGCAGTACCCTCCAGGGGAGCTCCTACAATGAGCAGTTCTTC
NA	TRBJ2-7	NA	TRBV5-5	CASSLAGSYGQYF	TGTGCCAGCAGCTTGGCCGGGAGCTACGGGCAGTACTTC
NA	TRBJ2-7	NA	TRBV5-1	CASSLNPPGRQGDEQYF	TGCGCCAGCAGCTTGAACCCCCCGGGACGCCAAGGGGACGAGCAGTACTTC
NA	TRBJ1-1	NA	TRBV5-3	CASSWDGIEAFF	TGTGCCAGCAGCTGGGACGGAATTGAAGCTTTCTTT
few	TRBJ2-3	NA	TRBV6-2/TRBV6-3	CASRPVPGQSTDTQYF	TGTGCCAGCAGGCCGGTTCCGGGACAAAGCACAGATACGCAGTATTTT
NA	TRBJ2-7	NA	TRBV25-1	CASSSPQGIAYEQYF	TGTGCCAGCAGCTCCCCTCAAGGCATAGCCTACGAGCAGTACTTC
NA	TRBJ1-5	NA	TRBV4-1	CASSSNGGPQHF	TGCGCCAGCAGCTCAAACGGGGGGCCCCAGCATTTT
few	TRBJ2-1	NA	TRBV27	CASSLVGEVAYNEQFF	TGTGCCAGCAGTTTAGTAGGGGAGGTCGCCTACAATGAGCAGTTCTTC
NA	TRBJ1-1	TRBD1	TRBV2	CASIGTASMNTEAFF	TGTGCCAGCATTGGGACAGCTTCTATGAACACTGAAGCTTTCTTT
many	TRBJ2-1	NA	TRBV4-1	CASSQVARPYEQFF	TGCGCCAGCAGCCAAGTTGCCCGCCCGTACGAGCAGTTCTTC
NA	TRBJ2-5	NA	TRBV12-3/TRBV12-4	CASSASEGSGAQETQYF	TGTGCCAGCAGTGCCAGCGAAGGGAGTGGTGCGCAAGAGACCCAGTACTTC
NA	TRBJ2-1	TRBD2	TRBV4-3	CASSRSGSSSYNEQFF	TGCGCCAGCAGCCGTAGCGGGTCGAGCTCCTACAATGAGCAGTTCTTC
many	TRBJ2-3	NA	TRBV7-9	CASSLAVSRADTQYF	TGTGCCAGCAGCTTAGCGGTGTCGCGAGCAGATACGCAGTATTTT
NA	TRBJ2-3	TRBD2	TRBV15	CATSRAGVRADTQYF	TGTGCCACCAGCAGGGCGGGAGTGAGGGCAGATACGCAGTATTTT
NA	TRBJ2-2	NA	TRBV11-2	CASSYPLGSPGELFF	TGTGCCAGCAGCTACCCCCTAGGGAGTCCCGGGGAGCTGTTTTTT
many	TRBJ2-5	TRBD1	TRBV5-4	CASSPGQGEETQYF	TGTGCCAGCAGTCCAGGACAGGGAGAAGAGACCCAGTACTTC